One sample yielded the 14 T cell receptor beta chains listed below, sequenced in a study of shared clonotypes between healthy human individuals. Positive CCR7 selection of CD45RO-negative cells yielded the naive CD8 cells, and terminally differentiated effector memory CD45RA+ cells were excluded. Clones were sequenced by immunoSEQ multiplex PCR, and TCRdb holds only the in-frame ones, with some missing. The sample consists of some 740,000 clones, nearly 95% of them appearing once. Source material: naive CD8+ T cells sorted from blood. All receptors derive from a man younger than 45 in good health.

This clone appeared a single time. This chain connects TRBV27 to TRBJ1-4, with 7 bases identical to TRBD1. The V segment lost 2 bases and the J segment 7 bases; nucleotides outside the gene matches: 7. The CDR3 is made up of 15 amino acids. The germline gives CDR1 MNHEY, CDR2 SMNVEV (reference sequence). This chain's CDR3 is CASSLETGAIEKLFF. The CDR3 DNA follows: TGTGCCAGCAGTTTAGAAACAGGGGCGATTGAAAAACTGTTTTTT. Based on the CDR3 plus reference TRBV27 and TRBJ1-4, the full variable domain is EAQVTQNPRYLITVTGKKLTVTCSQNMNHEYMSWYRQDPGLGLRQIYYSMNVEVTDKGDVPEGYKVSRKEKRNFPLILESPSPNQTSLYFCASSLETGAIEKLFFGSGTQLSVL.

The V gene is TRBV5-6, the J gene TRBJ2-1; 11 nucleotides match TRBD2. The CDR3 is 18 amino acids. Per the germline V gene, CDR1 is SGHDT and CDR2 is YYEEEE. V lost 4 bases, J lost 4 bases, and 13 bases stayed unmatched. The CDR3: CASSGLGGLAEDYNEQFF. The CDR3 bases are TGTGCCAGCAGCGGGCTGGGGGGACTAGCGGAGGATTACAATGAGCAGTTCTTC.

V and J are TRBV5-6 and TRBJ1-2; possible D gene TRBD1, 6 bases. Trimming stripped 0 bases from V and 7 bases from J, with 13 bases between. The germline V gene has CDR1 SGHDT and CDR2 YYEEEE. The CDR3 is made up of 14 amino acids. DNA of the CDR3: TGTGCCAGCAGCTTGGAGTGGGACATTTTTGGCTACACCTTC. This translates into CASSLEWDIFGYTF.

The chain uses TRBV5-6 and TRBJ1-1; D gene unclear. The CDR3 is made up of 14 amino acids. The germline CDR1 and CDR2 sequences are SGHDT and YYEEEE. V gave up 4 bases and J gave up 2 bases, with 12 bases separating them. CDR3 sequence reads: CASSTKPVNTEAFF. The CDR3 coding sequence is TGTGCCAGCAGCACCAAACCCGTTAACACTGAAGCTTTCTTT. The whole variable domain, remainder taken from reference TRBV5-6 and TRBJ1-1, is DAGVTQSPTHLIKTRGQQVTLRCSPKSGHDTVSWYQQALGQGPQFIFQYYEEEERQRGNFPDRFSGHQFPNYSSELNVNALLLGDSALYLCASSTKPVNTEAFFGQGTRLTVV.

V usage is TRBV28 and J usage is TRBJ2-7; D unclear. CDR1 and CDR2 from the germline V gene are MDHEN and SYDVKM. V was trimmed by 5 bases and J by 2 bases, leaving 10 bases between them. The length of the CDR3 is 13 residues. The CDR3 loop reads CASSPIDTYEQYF. The CDR3 DNA sequence: TGTGCCAGCAGTCCAATAGATACCTACGAGCAGTACTTC.

This sequence joins TRBV27 and TRBJ2-7, with TRBD2 matching 9 bases. Trimming at V came to 6 bases and at J to 3 bases, leaving 18 bases not matched to a gene. The germline V gene encodes CDR1 MNHEY and CDR2 SMNVEV (reference sequence). The CDR3 extends over 18 amino acids. CDR3 sequence: CASRNRGAGGSLRYEQYF. CDR3 in DNA: TGTGCCAGCAGGAACCGTGGAGCGGGGGGTTCCCTCCGCTACGAGCAGTACTTC.

The J gene is TRBJ2-7, the V gene TRBV11-2; TRBD1 or TRBD2 may be the D gene (5 bases each). Trimming removed 5 bases at V and 0 bases at J, with 11 bases between. The CDR3 totals 14 residues. Per germline, CDR1 SGHAT and CDR2 FQNNGV. CDR3 nucleotide sequence: TGTGCCAGCAGCGAGGGACCCCTCTCCTACGAGCAGTACTTC. This translates into CASSEGPLSYEQYF.

The chain is built from TRBV4-1 and TRBJ2-2; no definite D call. Between the trimmed V and J ends, which lost 1 base and 3 bases, there was a span of 9 bases. The CDR3 covers 15 residues. Germline V CDR1 and CDR2: MGHRA, YSYEKL. The CDR3 region has the DNA TGCGCCAGCAGCCAAGTTTTATCGGACACCGGGGAGCTGTTTTTT. It yields the protein CASSQVLSDTGELFF.

This chain connects TRBV29-1 to TRBJ2-7; TRBD1 aligns across 9 bases. The CDR3 totals 12 residues. Germline CDR1 reads SQVTM; CDR2 reads ANQGSEA. The V gene end was trimmed by 4 bases and the J gene end by 9 bases; junction bases not matched to a gene: 7. CDR3: CSVVETGGWQYF. For the CDR3, the DNA is TGCAGCGTTGTGGAGACAGGGGGTTGGCAGTACTTC.

The rearrangement uses TRBV28 and TRBJ2-5, with D tentatively TRBD2 (6 bases). There are 16 residues in the CDR3. Germline V gene data show CDR1 as MDHEN and CDR2 as SYDVKM. Trimming took off 5 bases at V and 4 bases at J, with 20 bases between the two ends. The CDR3 spells CASSPGTGSEVETQYF. The CDR3 DNA follows: TGTGCCAGCAGTCCGGGAACCGGGAGTGAGGTAGAGACCCAGTACTTC.

This rearrangement joins TRBV15 to TRBJ2-1; 9 nucleotides match TRBD2. Germline lookup yields CDR1 LNHNV and CDR2 YYDKDF (reference sequence). V shed 1 base and J 3 bases; nucleotides not matched to a gene: 4. The CDR3 has 16 residues. CDR3: CATSRGTSDVYNEQFF. The CDR3 DNA sequence: TGTGCCACCAGCAGAGGGACTAGCGACGTCTACAATGAGCAGTTCTTC.

The chain is built from TRBV7-2 and TRBJ2-3; D gene ambiguous. V was clipped by 7 bases and J by 5 bases, with 7 bases between them. Germline values: CDR1 SGHTA, CDR2 FQGNSA. There are 11 residues in the CDR3. CDR3 in DNA: TGTGCCAGCACCTCCCAAGATACGCAGTATTTT. Its translation is CASTSQDTQYF.

As DNA, the CDR3 is TGCGCCAGCAGCTTCGCCGGGGACAGGACCTACGAGCAGTACTTC. This sequence encodes CASSFAGDRTYEQYF. This rearrangement joins TRBV5-1 to TRBJ2-7, with 8 bases that match TRBD1. J lost 2 bases, V lost 2 bases, and 6 bases had no gene match. This CDR3 is built from 15 residues. Germline V gene lookup returns CDR1 SGHRS and CDR2 YFSETQ.

This rearrangement joins TRBV10-3 to TRBJ2-1; the D is unclear. The CDR3 length is 15 residues. Germline values: CDR1 ENHRY, CDR2 SYGVKD. Trimming stripped 5 bases from V and 4 bases from J, with 15 bases between. The DNA for the CDR3 is TGTGCCATCAGTAATACCGCGATCCCTTACAATGAGCAGTTCTTC. This codes for CAISNTAIPYNEQFF.